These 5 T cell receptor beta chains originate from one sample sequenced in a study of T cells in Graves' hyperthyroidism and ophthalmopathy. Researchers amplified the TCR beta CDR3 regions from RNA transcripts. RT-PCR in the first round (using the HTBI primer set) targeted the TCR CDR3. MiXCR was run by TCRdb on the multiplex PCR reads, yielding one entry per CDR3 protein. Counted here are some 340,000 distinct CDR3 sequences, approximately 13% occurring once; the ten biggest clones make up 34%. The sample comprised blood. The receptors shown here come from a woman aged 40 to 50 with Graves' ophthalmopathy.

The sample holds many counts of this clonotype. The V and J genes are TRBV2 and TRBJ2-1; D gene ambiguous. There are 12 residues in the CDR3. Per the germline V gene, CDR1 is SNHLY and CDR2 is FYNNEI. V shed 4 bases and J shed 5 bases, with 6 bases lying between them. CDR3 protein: CASSVLNNEQFF. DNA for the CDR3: TGTGCCAGCAGTGTCCTAAACAATGAGCAGTTCTTC.

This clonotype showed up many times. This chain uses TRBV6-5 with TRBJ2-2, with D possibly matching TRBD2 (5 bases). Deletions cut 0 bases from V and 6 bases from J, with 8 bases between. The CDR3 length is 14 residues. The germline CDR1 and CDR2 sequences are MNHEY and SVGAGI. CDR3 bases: TGTGCCAGCAGTTACTCGAGGGTCCCCGGGGAGCTGTTTTTT. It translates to CASSYSRVPGELFF.

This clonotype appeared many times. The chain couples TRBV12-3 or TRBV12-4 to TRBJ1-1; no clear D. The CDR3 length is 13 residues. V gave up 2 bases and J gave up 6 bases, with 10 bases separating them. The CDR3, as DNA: TGTGCCAGCAGTTTACAGGAAGGAGCTGAAGCTTTCTTT. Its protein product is CASSLQEGAEAFF.

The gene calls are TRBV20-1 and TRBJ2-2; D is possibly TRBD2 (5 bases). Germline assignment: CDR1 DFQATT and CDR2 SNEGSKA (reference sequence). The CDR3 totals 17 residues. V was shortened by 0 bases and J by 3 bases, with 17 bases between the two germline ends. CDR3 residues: CSARDHRKGRYTGELFF. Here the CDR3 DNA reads TGCAGTGCTAGAGATCATCGTAAAGGGAGATACACCGGGGAGCTGTTTTTT.

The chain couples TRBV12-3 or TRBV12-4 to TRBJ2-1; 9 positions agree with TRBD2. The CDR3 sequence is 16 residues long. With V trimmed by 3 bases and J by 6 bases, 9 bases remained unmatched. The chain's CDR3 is CASSFVLAGPLNEQFF. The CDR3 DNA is TGTGCCAGCAGTTTCGTCCTAGCGGGACCCCTCAATGAGCAGTTCTTC.